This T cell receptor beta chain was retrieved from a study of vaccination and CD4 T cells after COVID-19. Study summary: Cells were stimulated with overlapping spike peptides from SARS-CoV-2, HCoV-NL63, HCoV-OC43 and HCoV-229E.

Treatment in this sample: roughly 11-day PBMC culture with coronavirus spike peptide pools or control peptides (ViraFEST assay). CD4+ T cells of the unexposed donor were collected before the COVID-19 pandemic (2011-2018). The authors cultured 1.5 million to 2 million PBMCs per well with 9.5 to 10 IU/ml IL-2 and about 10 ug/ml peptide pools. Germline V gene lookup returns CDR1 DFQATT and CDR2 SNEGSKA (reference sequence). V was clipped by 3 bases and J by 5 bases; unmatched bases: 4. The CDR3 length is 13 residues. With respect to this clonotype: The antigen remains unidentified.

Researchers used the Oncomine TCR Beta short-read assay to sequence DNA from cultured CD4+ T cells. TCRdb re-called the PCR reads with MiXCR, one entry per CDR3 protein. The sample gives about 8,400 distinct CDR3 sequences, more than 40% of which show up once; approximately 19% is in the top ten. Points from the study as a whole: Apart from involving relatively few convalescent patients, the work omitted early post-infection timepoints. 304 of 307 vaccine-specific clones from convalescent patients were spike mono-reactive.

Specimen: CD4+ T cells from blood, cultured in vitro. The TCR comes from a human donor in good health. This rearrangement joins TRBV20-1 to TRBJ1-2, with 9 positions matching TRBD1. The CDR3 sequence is CSASTGGGYGYTF. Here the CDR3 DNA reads TGCAGTGCTAGCACAGGGGGCGGGTATGGCTACACCTTC.